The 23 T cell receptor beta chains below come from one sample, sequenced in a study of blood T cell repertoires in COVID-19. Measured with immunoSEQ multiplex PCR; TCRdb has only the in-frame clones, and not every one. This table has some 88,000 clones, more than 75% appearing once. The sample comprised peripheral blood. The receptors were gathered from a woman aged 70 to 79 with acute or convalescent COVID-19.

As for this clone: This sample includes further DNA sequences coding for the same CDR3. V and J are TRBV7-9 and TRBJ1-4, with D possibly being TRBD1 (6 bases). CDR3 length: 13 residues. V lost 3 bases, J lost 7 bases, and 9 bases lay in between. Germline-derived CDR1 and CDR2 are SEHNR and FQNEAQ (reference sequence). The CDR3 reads CASSFRGGEKLFF. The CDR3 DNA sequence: TGTGCCAGCAGCTTTCGAGGGGGTGAAAAACTGTTTTTT.

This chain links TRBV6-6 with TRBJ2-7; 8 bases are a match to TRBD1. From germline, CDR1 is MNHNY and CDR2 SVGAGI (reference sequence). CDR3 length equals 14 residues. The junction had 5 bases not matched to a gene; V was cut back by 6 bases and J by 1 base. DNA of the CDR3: TGTGCCAGCAGGTCCGGACAGGGTTCCTACGAGCAGTACGTC. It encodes CASRSGQGSYEQYV.

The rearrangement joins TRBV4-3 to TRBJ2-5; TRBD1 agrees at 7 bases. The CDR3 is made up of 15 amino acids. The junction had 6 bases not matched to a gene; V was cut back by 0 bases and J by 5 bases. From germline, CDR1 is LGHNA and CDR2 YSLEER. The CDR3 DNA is TGCGCCAGCAGCCAAGACAACAGGGGCGGGGAGACCCAGTACTTC. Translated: CASSQDNRGGETQYF.

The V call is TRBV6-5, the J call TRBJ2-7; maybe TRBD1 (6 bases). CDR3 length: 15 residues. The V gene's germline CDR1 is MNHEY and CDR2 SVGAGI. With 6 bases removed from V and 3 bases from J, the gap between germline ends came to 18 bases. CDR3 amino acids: CASRPGQLYGYEQYV. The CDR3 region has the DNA TGTGCCAGCAGGCCTGGACAGCTCTACGGCTACGAGCAGTACGTC.

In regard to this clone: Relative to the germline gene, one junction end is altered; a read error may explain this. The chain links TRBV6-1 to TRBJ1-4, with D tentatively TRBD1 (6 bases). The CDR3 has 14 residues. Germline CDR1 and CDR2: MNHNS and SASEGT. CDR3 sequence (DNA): TGTGCCAGCAGTAAAGCAGGGGAGGTAGAAAAACTGTTTTTT. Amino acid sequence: CASSKAGEVEKLFF.

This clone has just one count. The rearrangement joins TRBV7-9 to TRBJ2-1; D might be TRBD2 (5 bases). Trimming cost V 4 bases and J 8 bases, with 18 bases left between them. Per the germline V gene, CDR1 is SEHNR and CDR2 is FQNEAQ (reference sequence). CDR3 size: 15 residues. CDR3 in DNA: TGTGCCAGCAGCTCCCGGGATCTCCTGTTGGATGAGCAGTTCTTC. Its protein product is CASSSRDLLLDEQFF.

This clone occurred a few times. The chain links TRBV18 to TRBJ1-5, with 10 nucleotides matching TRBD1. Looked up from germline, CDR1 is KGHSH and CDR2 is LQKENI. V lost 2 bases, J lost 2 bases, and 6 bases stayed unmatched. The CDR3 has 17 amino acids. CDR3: CASSPRRDRGGNQPQHF. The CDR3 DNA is TGTGCCAGCTCACCAAGGCGGGACAGGGGCGGCAATCAGCCCCAGCATTTT.

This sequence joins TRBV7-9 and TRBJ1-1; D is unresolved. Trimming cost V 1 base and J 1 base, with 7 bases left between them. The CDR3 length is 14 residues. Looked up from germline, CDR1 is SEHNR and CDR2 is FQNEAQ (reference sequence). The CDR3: CASSLVFKNTEAFF. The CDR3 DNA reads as TGTGCCAGCAGCTTAGTTTTCAAGAACACTGAAGCTTTCTTT.

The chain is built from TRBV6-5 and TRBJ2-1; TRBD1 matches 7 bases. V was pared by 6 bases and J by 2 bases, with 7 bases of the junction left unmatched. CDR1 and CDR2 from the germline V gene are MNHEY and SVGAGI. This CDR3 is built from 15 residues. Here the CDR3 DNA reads TGTGCCAGCAGCTTTAGACAGGGAACCTACAATGAGCAGTTCTTC. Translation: CASSFRQGTYNEQFF.

The CDR3 loop reads CASSAGAGELFF. CDR3 nucleotides: TGTGCCAGCAGTGCGGGGGCCGGGGAGCTGTTTTTT. This chain uses TRBV6-2 or TRBV6-3 with TRBJ2-2, with 7 bases fitting TRBD2. CDR3 size: 12 residues. Germline CDR1 and CDR2: MNHEY and SVGEGT. The trim removed 5 bases at V and 6 bases at J, leaving 0 bases unmatched.

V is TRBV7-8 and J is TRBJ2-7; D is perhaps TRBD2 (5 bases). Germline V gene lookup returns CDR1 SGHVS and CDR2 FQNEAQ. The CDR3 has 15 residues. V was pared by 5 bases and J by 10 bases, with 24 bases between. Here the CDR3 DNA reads TGTGCCAGCAGCCACAGAGATGTTTCGGCGGGCGTTCAGTACGTC. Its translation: CASSHRDVSAGVQYV.

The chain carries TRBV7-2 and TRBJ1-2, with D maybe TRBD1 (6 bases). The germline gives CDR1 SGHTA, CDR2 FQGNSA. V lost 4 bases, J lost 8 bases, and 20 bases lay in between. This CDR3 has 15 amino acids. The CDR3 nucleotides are TGTGCCAGCAGCTATCGACAGGATGGAATAGGGGGCTACACCTTC. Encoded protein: CASSYRQDGIGGYTF.

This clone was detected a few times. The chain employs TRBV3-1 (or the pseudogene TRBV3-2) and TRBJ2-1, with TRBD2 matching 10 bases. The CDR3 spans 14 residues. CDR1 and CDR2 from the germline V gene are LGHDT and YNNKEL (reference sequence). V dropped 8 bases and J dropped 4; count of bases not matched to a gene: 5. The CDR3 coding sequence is TGTGCCAGCGGTCAGCGGGAGGGTTACAATGAGCAGTTCTTC. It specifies CASGQREGYNEQFF.

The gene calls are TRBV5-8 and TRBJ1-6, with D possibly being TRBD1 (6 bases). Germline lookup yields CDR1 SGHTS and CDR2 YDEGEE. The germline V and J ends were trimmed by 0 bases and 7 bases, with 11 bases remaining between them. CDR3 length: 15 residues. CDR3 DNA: TGTGCCAGCAGCTTGGTTACAGGGACCAATTCACCCCTCCACTTT. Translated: CASSLVTGTNSPLHF. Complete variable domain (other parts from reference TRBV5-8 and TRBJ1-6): EAGVTQSPTHLIKTRGQQATLRCSPISGHTSVYWYQQALGLGLQFLLWYDEGEERNRGNFPPRFSGRQFPNYSSELNVNALELEDSALYLCASSLVTGTNSPLHFGNGTRLTVT.

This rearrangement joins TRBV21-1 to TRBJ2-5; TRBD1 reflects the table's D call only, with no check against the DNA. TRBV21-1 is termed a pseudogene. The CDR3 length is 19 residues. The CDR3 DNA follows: TGTGCCATTACCCCTCTCCGCTTAAACCGGGACAGGGGTGGGAAGACCCAGTACTTC. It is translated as CAITPLRLNRDRGGKTQYF.

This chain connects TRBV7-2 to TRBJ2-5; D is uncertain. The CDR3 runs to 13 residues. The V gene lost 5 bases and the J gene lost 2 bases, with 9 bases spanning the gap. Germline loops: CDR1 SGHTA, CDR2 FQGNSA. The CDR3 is CASSKEIQETQYF. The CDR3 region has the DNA TGTGCCAGCAGCAAGGAGATTCAAGAGACCCAGTACTTC.

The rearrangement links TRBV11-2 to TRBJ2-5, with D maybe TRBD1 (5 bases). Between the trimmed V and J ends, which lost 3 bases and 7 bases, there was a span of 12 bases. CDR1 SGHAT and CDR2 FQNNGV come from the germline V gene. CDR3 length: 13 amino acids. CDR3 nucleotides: TGTGCCAGCAGCTTTCAGGGTTACGGGACCCAGTACTTC. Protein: CASSFQGYGTQYF.

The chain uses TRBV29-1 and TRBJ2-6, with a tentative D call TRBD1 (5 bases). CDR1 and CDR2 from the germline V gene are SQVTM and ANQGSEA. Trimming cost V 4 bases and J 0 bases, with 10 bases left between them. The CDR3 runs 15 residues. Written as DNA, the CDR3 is TGCAGCGTTGCTCAGGGTAGCTCTGGGGCCAACGTCCTGACTTTC. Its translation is CSVAQGSSGANVLTF.

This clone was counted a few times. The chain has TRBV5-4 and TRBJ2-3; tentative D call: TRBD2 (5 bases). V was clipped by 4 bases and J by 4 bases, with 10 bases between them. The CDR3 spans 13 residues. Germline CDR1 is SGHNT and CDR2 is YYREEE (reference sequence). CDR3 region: CASSTGLSDTQYF. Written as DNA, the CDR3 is TGTGCCAGCAGCACGGGATTATCAGATACGCAGTATTTT.

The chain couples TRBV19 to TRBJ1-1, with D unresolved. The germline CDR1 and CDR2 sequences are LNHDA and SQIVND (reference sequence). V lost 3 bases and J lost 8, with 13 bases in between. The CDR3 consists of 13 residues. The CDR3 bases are TGTGCCAGTAGTATGGGTAGTCGCGGAGAAGCTTTCTTT. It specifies CASSMGSRGEAFF.

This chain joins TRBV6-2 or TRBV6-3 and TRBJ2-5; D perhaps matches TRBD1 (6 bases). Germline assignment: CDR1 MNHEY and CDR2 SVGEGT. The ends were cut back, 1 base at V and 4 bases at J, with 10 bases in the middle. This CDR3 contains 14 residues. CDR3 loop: CASSYLQGRETQYF. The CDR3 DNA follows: TGTGCCAGCAGTTACTTACAGGGTCGAGAGACCCAGTACTTC.

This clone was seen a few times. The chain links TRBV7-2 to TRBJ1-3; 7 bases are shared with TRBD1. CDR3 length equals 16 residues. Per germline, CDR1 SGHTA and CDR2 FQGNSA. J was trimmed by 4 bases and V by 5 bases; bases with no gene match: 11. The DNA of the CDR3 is TGTGCCAGCAGCCGCCTCGGCAGGGGACAGGGAAACACCATATATTTT. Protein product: CASSRLGRGQGNTIYF.

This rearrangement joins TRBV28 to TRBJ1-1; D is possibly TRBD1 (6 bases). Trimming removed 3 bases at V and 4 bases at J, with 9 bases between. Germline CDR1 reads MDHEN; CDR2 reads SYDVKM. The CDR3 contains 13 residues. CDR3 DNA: TGTGCCAGCAGTTTGGCCAGGGGCACTGAAGCTTTCTTT. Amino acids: CASSLARGTEAFF.